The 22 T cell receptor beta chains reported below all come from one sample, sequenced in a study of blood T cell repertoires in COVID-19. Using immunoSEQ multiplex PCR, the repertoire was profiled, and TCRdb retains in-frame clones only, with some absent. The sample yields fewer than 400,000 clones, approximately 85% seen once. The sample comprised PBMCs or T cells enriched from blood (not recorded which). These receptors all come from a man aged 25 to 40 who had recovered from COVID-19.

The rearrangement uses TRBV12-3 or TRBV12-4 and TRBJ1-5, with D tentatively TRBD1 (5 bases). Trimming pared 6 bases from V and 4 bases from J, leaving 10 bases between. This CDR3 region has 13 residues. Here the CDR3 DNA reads TGTGCCAGCAGCACGACAGAAAATCAGCCCCAGCATTTT. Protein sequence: CASSTTENQPQHF.

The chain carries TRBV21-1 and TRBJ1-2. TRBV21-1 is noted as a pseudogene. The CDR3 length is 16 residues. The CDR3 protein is CASSKTPYGGNYGYTF. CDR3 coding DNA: TGTGCCAGCAGCAAAACTCCGTACGGGGGTAACTATGGCTACACCTTC.

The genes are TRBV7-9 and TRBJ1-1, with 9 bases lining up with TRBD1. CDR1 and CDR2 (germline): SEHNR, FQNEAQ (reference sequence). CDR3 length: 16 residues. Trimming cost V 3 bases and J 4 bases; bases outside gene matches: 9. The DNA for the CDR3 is TGTGCCAGCAGCTTTGGGACAGGGAAACGTGGCACTGAAGCTTTCTTT. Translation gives CASSFGTGKRGTEAFF.

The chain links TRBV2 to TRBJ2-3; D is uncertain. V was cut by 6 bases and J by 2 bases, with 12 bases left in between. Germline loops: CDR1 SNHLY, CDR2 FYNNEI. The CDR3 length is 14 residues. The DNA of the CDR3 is TGTGCCAGCAGACCACAGCTTTTCACAGATACGCAGTATTTT. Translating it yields CASRPQLFTDTQYF.

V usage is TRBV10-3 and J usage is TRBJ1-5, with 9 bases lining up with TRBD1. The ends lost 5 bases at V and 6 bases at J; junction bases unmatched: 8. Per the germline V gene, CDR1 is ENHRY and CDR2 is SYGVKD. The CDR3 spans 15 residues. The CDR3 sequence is CAISPTGGISQPQHF. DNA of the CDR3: TGTGCCATCAGTCCTACAGGGGGCATTAGTCAGCCCCAGCATTTT.

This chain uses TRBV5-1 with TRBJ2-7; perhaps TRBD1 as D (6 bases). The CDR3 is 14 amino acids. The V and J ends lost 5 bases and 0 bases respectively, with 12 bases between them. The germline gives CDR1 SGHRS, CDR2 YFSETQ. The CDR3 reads CASSPDRGSYEQYF. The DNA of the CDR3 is TGCGCCAGCAGTCCGGACAGAGGCTCCTACGAGCAGTACTTC.

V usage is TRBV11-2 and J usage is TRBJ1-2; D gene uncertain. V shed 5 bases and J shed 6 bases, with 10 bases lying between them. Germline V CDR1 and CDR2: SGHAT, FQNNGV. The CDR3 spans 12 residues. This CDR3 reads CASSRGEDGYTF. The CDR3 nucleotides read TGTGCCAGCAGCCGAGGAGAGGATGGCTACACCTTC.

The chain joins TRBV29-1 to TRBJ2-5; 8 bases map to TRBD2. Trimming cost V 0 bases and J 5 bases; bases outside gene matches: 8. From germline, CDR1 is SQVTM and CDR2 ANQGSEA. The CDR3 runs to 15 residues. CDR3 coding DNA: TGCAGCGTTGAAGACTCGGGGGGGCTCTATGAGACCCAGTACTTC. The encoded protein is CSVEDSGGLYETQYF.

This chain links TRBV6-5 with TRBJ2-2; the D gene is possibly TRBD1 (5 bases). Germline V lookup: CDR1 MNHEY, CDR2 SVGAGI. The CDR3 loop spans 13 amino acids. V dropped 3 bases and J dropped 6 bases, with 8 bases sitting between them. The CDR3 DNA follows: TGTGCCAGCAGTTATGAAGGGGCCGGGGAGCTGTTTTTT. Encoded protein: CASSYEGAGELFF.

CDR3 sequence reads: CASLPERIPQETQYF. Here the CDR3 DNA reads TGTGCCAGCCTCCCCGAGAGAATCCCCCAAGAGACCCAGTACTTC. This chain joins TRBV7-9 and TRBJ2-5, with no clear D. V gave up 8 bases and J gave up 1 base, with 17 bases separating them. Germline CDR1 is SEHNR and CDR2 is FQNEAQ (reference sequence). The CDR3 runs 15 residues.

CDR3 sequence: CASSLNLQAGYTF. The CDR3 DNA follows: TGTGCCAGCAGCTTAAACCTACAGGCCGGCTACACCTTC. The chain has TRBV7-2 and TRBJ1-2; a weak D match, TRBD1 (5 bases). This CDR3 region has 13 residues. V shed 2 bases and J shed 8 bases, with 12 bases lying between them. Germline assignment: CDR1 SGHTA and CDR2 FQGNSA.

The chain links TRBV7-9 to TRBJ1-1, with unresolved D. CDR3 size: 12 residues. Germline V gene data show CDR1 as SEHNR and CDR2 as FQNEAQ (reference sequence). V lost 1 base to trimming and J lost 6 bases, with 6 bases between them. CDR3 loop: CASSLGEAEAFF. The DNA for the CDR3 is TGTGCCAGCAGCTTAGGAGAGGCTGAAGCTTTCTTT.

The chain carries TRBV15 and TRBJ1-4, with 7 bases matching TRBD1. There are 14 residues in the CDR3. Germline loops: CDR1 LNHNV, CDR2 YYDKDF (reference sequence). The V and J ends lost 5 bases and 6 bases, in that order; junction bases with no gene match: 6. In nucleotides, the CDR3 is TGTGCCACCAGCGTCGGGACAGCCGATGAAAAACTGTTTTTT. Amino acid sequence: CATSVGTADEKLFF.

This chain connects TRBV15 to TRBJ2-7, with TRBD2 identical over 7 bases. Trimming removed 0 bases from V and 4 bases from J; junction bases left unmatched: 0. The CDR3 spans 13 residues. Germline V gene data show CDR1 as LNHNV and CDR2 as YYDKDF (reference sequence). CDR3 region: CATSREGGYEQYF. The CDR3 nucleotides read TGTGCCACCAGCAGAGAGGGGGGGTACGAGCAGTACTTC.

DNA for the CDR3: TGTGCCAGCAGCCCTCTAGGGACAGCTTTGGGAAACATTCAGTACTTC. It translates to CASSPLGTALGNIQYF. The rearrangement links TRBV11-2 to TRBJ2-4; TRBD1 matches at 7 bases. V dropped 5 bases and J dropped 6; count of bases not matched to a gene: 13. Germline V gene lookup returns CDR1 SGHAT and CDR2 FQNNGV. The CDR3 is 16 amino acids.

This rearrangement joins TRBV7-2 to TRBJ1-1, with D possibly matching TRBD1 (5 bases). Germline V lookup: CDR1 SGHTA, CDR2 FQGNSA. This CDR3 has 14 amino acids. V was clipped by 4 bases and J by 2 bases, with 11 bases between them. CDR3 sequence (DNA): TGTGCCAGCAGCTGGGGACTGGCCAACACTGAAGCTTTCTTT. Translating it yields CASSWGLANTEAFF.

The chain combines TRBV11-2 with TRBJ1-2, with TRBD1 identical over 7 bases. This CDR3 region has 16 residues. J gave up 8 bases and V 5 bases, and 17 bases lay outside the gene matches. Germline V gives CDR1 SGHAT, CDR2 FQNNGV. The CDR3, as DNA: TGTGCCAGCAGCCCCCTTCGACAGGGAGTCATCGGGGGCTACACCTTC. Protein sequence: CASSPLRQGVIGGYTF.

CDR3 amino acids: CASGTGLPQETQYF. In DNA, the CDR3 is TGTGCCAGCGGGACGGGACTTCCCCAAGAGACCCAGTACTTC. V usage is TRBV18 and J usage is TRBJ2-5; D might be TRBD2 (6 bases). Germline V CDR1 and CDR2: KGHSH, LQKENI. CDR3 size: 14 residues. Trimming stripped 8 bases from V and 1 base from J, with 14 bases between.

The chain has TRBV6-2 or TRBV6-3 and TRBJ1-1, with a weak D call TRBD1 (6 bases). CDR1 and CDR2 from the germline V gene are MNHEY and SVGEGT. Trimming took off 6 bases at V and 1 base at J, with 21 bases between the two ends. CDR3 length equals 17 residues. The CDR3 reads CASSQDRSGGANTEAFF. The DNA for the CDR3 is TGTGCCAGCAGCCAAGATCGGTCTGGGGGCGCGAACACTGAAGCTTTCTTT.

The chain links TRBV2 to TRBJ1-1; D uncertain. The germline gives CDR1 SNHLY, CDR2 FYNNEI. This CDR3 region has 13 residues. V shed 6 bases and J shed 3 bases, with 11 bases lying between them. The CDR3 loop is CASSPRRDTEAFF. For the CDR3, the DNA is TGTGCCAGCAGCCCGAGGCGGGACACTGAAGCTTTCTTT. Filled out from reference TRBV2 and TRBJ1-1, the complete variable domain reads EPEVTQTPSHQVTQMGQEVILRCVPISNHLYFYWYRQILGQKVEFLVSFYNNEISEKSEIFDDQFSVERPDGSNFTLKIRSTKLEDSAMYFCASSPRRDTEAFFGQGTRLTVV.

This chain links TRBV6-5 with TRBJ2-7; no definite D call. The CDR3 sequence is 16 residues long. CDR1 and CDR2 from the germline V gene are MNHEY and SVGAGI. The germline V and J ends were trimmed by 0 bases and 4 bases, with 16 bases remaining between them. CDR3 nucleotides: TGTGCCAGCAGTTACTCCAGTCCAGGAACTCCGTACGAGCAGTACTTC. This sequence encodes CASSYSSPGTPYEQYF.

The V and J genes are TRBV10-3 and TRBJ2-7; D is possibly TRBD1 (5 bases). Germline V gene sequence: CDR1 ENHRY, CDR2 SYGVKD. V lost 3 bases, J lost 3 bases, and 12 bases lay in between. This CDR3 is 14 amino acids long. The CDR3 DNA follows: TGTGCCATCAGTGATAAAGGGGTGGGCTACGAGCAGTACTTC. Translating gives CAISDKGVGYEQYF.